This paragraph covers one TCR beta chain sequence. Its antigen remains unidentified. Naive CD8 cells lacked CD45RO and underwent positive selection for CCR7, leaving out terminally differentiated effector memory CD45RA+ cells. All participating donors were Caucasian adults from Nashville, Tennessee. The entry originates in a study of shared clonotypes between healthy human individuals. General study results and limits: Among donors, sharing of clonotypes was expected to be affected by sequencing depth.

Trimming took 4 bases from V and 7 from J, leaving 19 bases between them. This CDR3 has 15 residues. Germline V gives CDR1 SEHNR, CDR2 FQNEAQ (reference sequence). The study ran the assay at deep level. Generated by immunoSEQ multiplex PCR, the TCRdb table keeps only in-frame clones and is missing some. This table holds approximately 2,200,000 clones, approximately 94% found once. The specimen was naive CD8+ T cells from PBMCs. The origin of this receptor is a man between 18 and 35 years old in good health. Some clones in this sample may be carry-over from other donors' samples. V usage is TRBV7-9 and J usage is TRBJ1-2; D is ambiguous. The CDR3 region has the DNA TGTGCCAGCAGCTCGTACGAGATTAACGGCGGTGGCTACACCTTC. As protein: CASSSYEINGGGYTF.